These 30 T cell receptor beta chains share one sample of origin, sequenced in a study of shared clonotypes between healthy human individuals. Sequencing used immunoSEQ multiplex PCR; TCRdb keeps in-frame clones, though not all of them. The data show roughly 2,500,000 clones, with roughly 93% seen just once and 0.36% held by the top ten. The material sequenced was naive CD4+ T cells from PBMCs. Regarding subset: CD45RA+ positively selected. These receptor sequences come from a young man in good health. Some clones in this sample may be carry-over from other donors' samples.

This chain joins TRBV9 and TRBJ2-7; D possibly corresponds to TRBD1 (5 bases). The CDR3 covers 14 residues. V lost 2 bases and J lost 3, with 12 bases in between. Per germline, CDR1 SGDLS and CDR2 YYNGEE. The CDR3 loop is CASSVAGIGYEQYF. CDR3 nucleotide sequence: TGTGCCAGCAGCGTTGCAGGGATCGGCTACGAGCAGTACTTC.

This rearrangement joins TRBV18 to TRBJ2-1; TRBD1 agrees at 11 bases. The germline V gene encodes CDR1 KGHSH and CDR2 LQKENI. This CDR3 spans 16 amino acids. Germline trimming cut 3 bases from V and 8 bases from J; bases unmatched to any gene: 9. CDR3: CASSPPDRGLGDEQFF. The CDR3 DNA reads as TGTGCCAGCTCACCGCCGGACAGGGGGCTTGGTGATGAGCAGTTCTTC.

The V call is TRBV4-2, the J call TRBJ2-1; 11 bases map to TRBD2. The germline gives CDR1 LGHNA, CDR2 YNFKEQ. Losses at the gene ends were 6 bases for V and 8 bases for J; bases not matched to a gene: 6. The CDR3 runs 14 residues. The CDR3 DNA is TGTGCCAGCAGGACTAGCGGGACTGCGGATGAGCAGTTCTTC. This codes for CASRTSGTADEQFF.

The V call is TRBV7-5, the J call TRBJ2-7. TRBV7-5 is designated a pseudogene. This CDR3 has 15 amino acids. This chain's CDR3 is CARSLAGWKVYEQYF. As DNA, the CDR3 is TGTGCCAGAAGCCTAGCTGGTTGGAAGGTCTACGAGCAGTACTTC.

The chain couples TRBV7-9 to TRBJ2-2; D not resolved. Germline-derived CDR1 and CDR2 are SEHNR and FQNEAQ (reference sequence). The CDR3 loop spans 14 amino acids. Trimming took off 7 bases at V and 1 base at J, with 10 bases between the two ends. In DNA form, the CDR3 reads TGTGCCAGCACCTTCGCGGAGAACACCGGGGAGCTGTTTTTT. Protein product: CASTFAENTGELFF.

The chain couples TRBV28 to TRBJ1-5, with no clear D. Per germline, CDR1 MDHEN and CDR2 SYDVKM. The CDR3 spans 14 residues. Trimming removed 5 bases from V and 0 bases from J, with 8 bases in between. CDR3 protein: CASSKRYSNQPQHF. In nucleotides, the CDR3 is TGTGCCAGCAGTAAGAGATATAGCAATCAGCCCCAGCATTTT.

This rearrangement joins TRBV7-9 to TRBJ2-1; D gene uncertain. The CDR3 totals 11 residues. CDR1 is SEHNR and CDR2 is FQNEAQ in the germline V gene (reference sequence). V dropped 2 bases and J dropped 8 bases, with 4 bases sitting between them. This CDR3 reads CASSLLDEQFF. CDR3 in DNA: TGTGCCAGCAGCTTACTAGATGAGCAGTTCTTC.

The chain joins TRBV9 to TRBJ2-7, with D tentatively TRBD1 or TRBD2 (6 bases each). Germline CDR1 and CDR2: SGDLS and YYNGEE. The V and J ends lost 0 bases and 6 bases respectively, with 16 bases between them. The CDR3 contains 15 residues. CDR3 sequence: CASSVGAGEEGEQYF. The CDR3 coding sequence is TGTGCCAGCAGCGTAGGGGCAGGGGAGGAAGGCGAGCAGTACTTC.

The chain couples TRBV5-5 to TRBJ1-4; no definite D call. Trimming stripped 5 bases from V and 0 bases from J, with 8 bases between. Per germline, CDR1 SGHKS and CDR2 YYEKEE (reference sequence). This CDR3 is built from 14 residues. DNA of the CDR3: TGTGCCAGCAGTCTTCAGGCAACTAATGAAAAACTGTTTTTT. It is translated as CASSLQATNEKLFF.

This sequence joins TRBV5-1 and TRBJ1-3; TRBD1 is a possible D gene (5 bases). The CDR3 has 15 residues. CDR1 and CDR2 (germline): SGHRS, YFSETQ. Trimming pared 4 bases from V and 0 bases from J, leaving 11 bases between. Here the CDR3 reads CASSRDLSSGNTIYF. In nucleotides, the CDR3 is TGCGCCAGCAGCAGGGACCTAAGCTCTGGAAACACCATATATTTT.

The CDR3 DNA follows: TGTGCCAGCAGCGTCGGGACAGGGAGTTCCTACGAGCAGTACTTC. Translation gives CASSVGTGSSYEQYF. The J gene is TRBJ2-7, the V gene TRBV5-4; TRBD1 agrees at 9 bases. The trim removed 4 bases at V and 1 base at J, leaving 6 bases unmatched. This CDR3 has 15 residues. The germline V gene has CDR1 SGHNT and CDR2 YYREEE (reference sequence). Based on the CDR3 plus reference TRBV5-4 and TRBJ2-7, the full variable domain is ETGVTQSPTHLIKTRGQQVTLRCSSQSGHNTVSWYQQALGQGPQFIFQYYREEENGRGNFPPRFSGLQFPNYSSELNVNALELDDSALYLCASSVGTGSSYEQYFGPGTRLTVT.

The gene calls are TRBV21-1 and TRBJ2-2; the table's D call TRBD1 went unverified against the DNA. TRBV21-1 is labeled a pseudogene. The CDR3 spans 17 residues. Here the CDR3 reads CASSKVEDRDRGQGLFF. In DNA, the CDR3 is TGTGCCAGCAGCAAAGTGGAAGACCGGGACAGGGGCCAAGGGCTGTTTTTT.

The chain has TRBV5-8 and TRBJ2-1; perhaps TRBD1 as D (7 bases). This CDR3 is 13 amino acids long. Germline CDR1 is SGHTS and CDR2 is YDEGEE. V was pared by 7 bases and J by 2 bases, with 10 bases between. CDR3 sequence (DNA): TGTGCCAGCCCCAGGGGGGCCTACAATGAGCAGTTCTTC. It yields the protein CASPRGAYNEQFF.

The table lists this clone with a count of one. This rearrangement joins TRBV6-5 to TRBJ1-1; TRBD1 matches 8 bases. Germline V gene lookup returns CDR1 MNHEY and CDR2 SVGAGI. With V trimmed by 7 bases and J by 3 bases, 10 bases remained unmatched. This CDR3 region has 15 residues. CDR3 residues: CASKGGQGRDTEAFF. The CDR3 bases are TGTGCCAGCAAGGGTGGACAGGGACGTGACACTGAAGCTTTCTTT.

This chain connects TRBV28 to TRBJ1-4, with 8 positions matching TRBD1. Trimming removed 6 bases from V and 8 bases from J; junction bases left unmatched: 8. The CDR3 consists of 14 residues. Germline V gene lookup returns CDR1 MDHEN and CDR2 SYDVKM. The DNA for the CDR3 is TGTGCCAGCAGCCCCGGACAGGGCGGGGAAAAACTGTTTTTT. It yields the protein CASSPGQGGEKLFF.

J is TRBJ2-5 and V is TRBV29-1; D possibly corresponds to TRBD2 (5 bases). The CDR3 contains 13 residues. The V end was cut by 4 bases, the J end by 5 bases, with 14 bases between. Germline V gene lookup returns CDR1 SQVTM and CDR2 ANQGSEA. The CDR3 here is CSVGWSRGETQYF. The CDR3 bases are TGCAGCGTTGGTTGGTCTCGCGGGGAGACCCAGTACTTC.

The V gene is TRBV9, the J gene TRBJ2-1, with 9 bases aligning to TRBD2. The CDR3 runs to 17 residues. Per germline, CDR1 SGDLS and CDR2 YYNGEE. After removal of 2 bases from V and 8 bases from J, the junction contained 14 bases not matched to a gene. The CDR3 DNA follows: TGTGCCAGCAGCGTCGGAGGAGCGGGAGGCCGGTGGGATGAGCAGTTCTTC. As protein: CASSVGGAGGRWDEQFF.

The J gene is TRBJ2-7, the V gene TRBV28, with 9 bases fitting TRBD2. This CDR3 spans 14 amino acids. With V trimmed by 2 bases and J by 4 bases, 3 bases remained unmatched. In germline, CDR1 is MDHEN, CDR2 SYDVKM. The CDR3 protein is CASSLNSGRYEQYF. The CDR3 DNA follows: TGTGCCAGCAGTTTAAATAGCGGGAGATACGAGCAGTACTTC.

This clone occurred once. The chain links TRBV18 to TRBJ2-2; D might be TRBD1 (5 bases). This CDR3 is built from 15 residues. V lost 2 bases to trimming and J lost 4 bases, with 11 bases between them. CDR1 and CDR2 (germline): KGHSH, LQKENI. This chain's CDR3 is CASSPLTDFTGELFF. In DNA form, the CDR3 reads TGTGCCAGCTCACCATTGACAGATTTCACCGGGGAGCTGTTTTTT.

The rearrangement uses TRBV11-2 and TRBJ2-2; no reliable D call. Germline CDR1 is SGHAT and CDR2 is FQNNGV. The V end was cut by 2 bases, the J end by 0 bases, with 7 bases between. CDR3 size: 15 residues. The CDR3 coding sequence is TGTGCCAGCAGCTTATCAACAGCGAACACCGGGGAGCTGTTTTTT. It yields the protein CASSLSTANTGELFF.

The V call is TRBV5-1, the J call TRBJ2-2; 9 nucleotides align to TRBD1. The J segment lost 2 bases and the V segment lost 0 bases, leaving 2 bases of the junction unmatched. CDR3 size: 16 residues. The germline gives CDR1 SGHRS, CDR2 YFSETQ. This CDR3 reads CASSLATGGNTGELFF. CDR3 nucleotides: TGCGCCAGCAGCTTGGCGACAGGGGGAAACACCGGGGAGCTGTTTTTT.

The V gene is TRBV29-1, the J gene TRBJ2-3, with TRBD1 identical over 8 bases. Germline V lookup: CDR1 SQVTM, CDR2 ANQGSEA. CDR3 length: 15 amino acids. V was pared by 6 bases and J by 2 bases, with 10 bases of the junction left unmatched. CDR3 DNA: TGCAGCGTCAAGTGGGGACAGGCTTTCACAGATACGCAGTATTTT. This translates into CSVKWGQAFTDTQYF.

The chain combines TRBV30 with TRBJ2-3, with TRBD2 identical over 7 bases. With 5 bases clipped from V and 1 base from J, the junction kept 6 bases outside the gene matches. The CDR3 is 14 amino acids. Per germline, CDR1 GTSNPN and CDR2 SVGIG (reference sequence). The CDR3 protein is CAWSREVGTDTQYF. The CDR3 bases are TGTGCCTGGTCCCGGGAGGTGGGCACAGATACGCAGTATTTT.

V and J are TRBV7-8 and TRBJ2-5; tentatively, D is TRBD2 (5 bases). Trimming removed 0 bases at V and 5 bases at J, with 16 bases between. Germline values: CDR1 SGHVS, CDR2 FQNEAQ. CDR3 size: 16 residues. The CDR3 protein is CASSLAGPGGFETQYF. In nucleotides, the CDR3 is TGTGCCAGCAGCTTAGCCGGGCCGGGCGGGTTCGAGACCCAGTACTTC.

V usage is TRBV4-1 and J usage is TRBJ2-3; TRBD1 or TRBD2 may be the D gene (5 bases each). Germline CDR1 is MGHRA and CDR2 is YSYEKL. CDR3 length: 16 residues. Trimming shortened V by 0 bases and J by 5 bases, and 15 bases separated the two germline ends. Here the CDR3 reads CASSQEGPAGGDTQYF. As DNA, the CDR3 is TGCGCCAGCAGCCAAGAGGGGCCCGCTGGGGGAGATACGCAGTATTTT.

This clone appeared once. The sample has other DNA sequences that encode this CDR3 too. Here the CDR3 reads CASSFQGNTEAFF. The CDR3, as DNA: TGTGCCAGCAGTTTTCAGGGGAACACTGAAGCTTTCTTT. This chain links TRBV27 with TRBJ1-1; TRBD1 might be the D (5 bases). The CDR3 consists of 13 residues. The V and J ends lost 3 bases and 1 base respectively, with 6 bases between them. Germline V gene data show CDR1 as MNHEY and CDR2 as SMNVEV (reference sequence).

V is TRBV10-3 and J is TRBJ2-2, with 9 positions matching TRBD1. Trimming removed 5 bases from V and 1 base from J; junction bases left unmatched: 8. Germline V CDR1 and CDR2: ENHRY, SYGVKD. CDR3 length equals 17 residues. CDR3 sequence: CAISPSTGGLNTGELFF. The DNA of the CDR3 is TGTGCCATCAGTCCCTCCACAGGGGGCTTGAACACCGGGGAGCTGTTTTTT.

This clone was picked up one time. At the DNA level, this CDR3 is encoded by other sequences in the same sample as well. The chain recombines TRBV7-2 with TRBJ1-2, with 8 bases fitting TRBD1. This CDR3 spans 15 amino acids. Per germline, CDR1 SGHTA and CDR2 FQGNSA. With V trimmed by 1 base and J by 2 bases, 3 bases remained unmatched. The CDR3 DNA reads TGTGCCAGCAGCTTAGGGCAGGGGGCGAACTATGGCTACACCTTC. Translated, it gives CASSLGQGANYGYTF.

This clone was seen only once. This chain uses TRBV2 with TRBJ2-1, with 8 bases fitting TRBD2. The V and J ends lost 8 bases and 5 bases, in that order; junction bases with no gene match: 8. Germline V CDR1 and CDR2: SNHLY, FYNNEI. The CDR3 is 14 residues long. The CDR3 sequence: CASSAGEIHNEQFF. As DNA, the CDR3 is TGTGCCAGCTCAGCGGGAGAGATTCACAATGAGCAGTTCTTC.

V is TRBV11-2 and J is TRBJ2-1, with TRBD2 matching 14 bases. Germline V CDR1 and CDR2: SGHAT, FQNNGV. CDR3 length: 17 residues. Trimming at V came to 5 bases and at J to 1 base, leaving 4 bases not matched to a gene. The CDR3 here is CASSHGTSGRSYNEQFF. The DNA of the CDR3 is TGTGCCAGCAGCCACGGGACTAGCGGGAGATCCTACAATGAGCAGTTCTTC.